The 8 T cell receptor beta chains given below trace back to one sample, sequenced in a study of cytomegalovirus exposure and HLA in healthy donors. Some clones are missing from TCRdb's copy, which holds only in-frame ones; the method was immunoSEQ multiplex PCR. Among roughly 60,000 clones, about 94% were seen once, and the ten largest hold about 2.2%. The sample was PBMCs. The receptors stem from a man aged 18 to 35 in good health and CMV-seronegative.

This chain joins TRBV19 and TRBJ1-1; 7 positions agree with TRBD1. Trimming took 6 bases from V and 2 from J; bases not matched to a gene: 12. In germline, CDR1 is LNHDA, CDR2 SQIVND (reference sequence). The CDR3 length is 16 residues. The CDR3 here is CASSPEGARGNTEAFF. DNA for the CDR3: TGTGCCAGTAGCCCCGAGGGGGCGCGGGGTAACACTGAAGCTTTCTTT.

V usage is TRBV30 and J usage is TRBJ2-7, with TRBD1 as a possible D gene (6 bases). CDR1 and CDR2 from the germline V gene are GTSNPN and SVGIG (reference sequence). This CDR3 spans 9 amino acids. V shed 7 bases and J shed 12 bases, with 13 bases lying between them. CDR3 sequence (DNA): TGTGCCTCTGTCCAGGGGAGGTACTTC. Translation gives CASVQGRYF. Together with reference TRBV30 and TRBJ2-7, the CDR3 gives the full variable domain: SQTIHQWPATLVQPVGSPLSLECTVEGTSNPNLYWYRQAAGRGLQLLFYSVGIGQISSEVPQNLSASRPQDRQFILSSKKLLLSDSGFYLCASVQGRYFGPGTRLTVT.

This clone was seen once. This chain links TRBV28 with TRBJ2-3, with 11 nucleotides matching TRBD2. CDR1 and CDR2 (germline): MDHEN, SYDVKM. This CDR3 has 15 amino acids. V gave up 10 bases and J gave up 2 bases; unmatched junction bases: 8. The CDR3 region is CATNSGRAPTDTQYF. As DNA, the CDR3 is TGTGCCACTAATAGCGGGAGGGCCCCCACAGATACGCAGTATTTT. The full variable domain, in which reference TRBV28 and TRBJ2-3 provide the parts outside the CDR3, is DVKVTQSSRYLVKRTGEKVFLECVQDMDHENMFWYRQDPGLGLRLIYFSYDVKMKEKGDIPEGYSVSREKKERFSLILESASTNQTSMYLCATNSGRAPTDTQYFGPGTRLTVL.

This chain uses TRBV11-3 with TRBJ2-7, with D unclear. The CDR3 sequence is 12 residues long. Germline V gene lookup returns CDR1 SGHNT and CDR2 YENEEA. The V end was cut by 3 bases, the J end by 3 bases, with 6 bases between. The CDR3 region is CASSLADYEQYF. In DNA, the CDR3 is TGTGCCAGCAGCTTGGCCGACTACGAGCAGTACTTC.

The CDR3: CASSLPLNNGYTF. DNA for the CDR3: TGTGCCAGCAGTCTGCCCCTCAACAATGGCTACACCTTC. The J gene is TRBJ1-2, the V gene TRBV28, with D unclear. V shed 5 bases and J shed 6 bases, with 13 bases lying between them. Germline assignment: CDR1 MDHEN and CDR2 SYDVKM. The CDR3 contains 13 residues.

This chain links TRBV11-2 with TRBJ2-3; no reliable D call. This CDR3 comprises 12 residues. V gave up 5 bases and J gave up 1 base, with 4 bases separating them. CDR1 and CDR2 from the germline V gene are SGHAT and FQNNGV. CDR3 in DNA: TGTGCCAGCAGCCATGGCACAGATACGCAGTATTTT. Its translation: CASSHGTDTQYF. Using reference TRBV11-2 and TRBJ2-3 for the parts outside the CDR3, the full variable domain is EAGVAQSPRYKIIEKRQSVAFWCNPISGHATLYWYQQILGQGPKLLIQFQNNGVVDDSQLPKDRFSAERLKGVDSTLKIQPAKLEDSAVYLCASSHGTDTQYFGPGTRLTVL.

This sequence joins TRBV7-7 and TRBJ2-1; the match to TRBD1 covers 12 bases. CDR1 is SSHAT and CDR2 is FNYEAQ in the germline V gene (reference sequence). The V gene end was trimmed by 2 bases and the J gene end by 10 bases; junction bases not matched to a gene: 6. This CDR3 region has 15 residues. The CDR3 sequence: CASSLLGQGAGEQFF. For the CDR3, the DNA is TGTGCCAGCAGCTTACTGGGACAGGGGGCAGGGGAGCAGTTCTTC.

The chain is built from TRBV19 and TRBJ2-7; TRBD1 matches 7 bases. Germline V gives CDR1 LNHDA, CDR2 SQIVND (reference sequence). This CDR3 has 14 residues. With 4 bases clipped from V and 3 bases from J, the junction kept 6 bases outside the gene matches. The DNA of the CDR3 is TGTGCCAGTAGTACGACAGGGAAATTCTACGAGCAGTACTTC. Protein sequence: CASSTTGKFYEQYF. The full variable domain, with the rest looked up from reference TRBV19 and TRBJ2-7, is DGGITQSPKYLFRKEGQNVTLSCEQNLNHDAMYWYRQDPGQGLRLIYYSQIVNDFQKGDIAEGYSVSREKKESFPLTVTSAQKNPTAFYLCASSTTGKFYEQYFGPGTRLTVT.